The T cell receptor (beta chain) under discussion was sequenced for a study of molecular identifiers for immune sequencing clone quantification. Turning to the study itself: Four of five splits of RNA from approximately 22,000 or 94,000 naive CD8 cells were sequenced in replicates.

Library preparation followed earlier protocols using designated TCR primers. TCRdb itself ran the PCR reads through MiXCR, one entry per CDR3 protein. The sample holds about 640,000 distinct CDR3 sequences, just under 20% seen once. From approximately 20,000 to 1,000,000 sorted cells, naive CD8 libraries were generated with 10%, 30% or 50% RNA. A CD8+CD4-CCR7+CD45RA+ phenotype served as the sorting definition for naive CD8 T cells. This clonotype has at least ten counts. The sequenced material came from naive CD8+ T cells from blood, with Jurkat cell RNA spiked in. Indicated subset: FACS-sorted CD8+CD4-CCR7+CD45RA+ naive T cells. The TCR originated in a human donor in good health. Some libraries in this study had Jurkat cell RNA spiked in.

CDR3 sequence (DNA): TGTGCCTGGGAACCGGGACAGGGAATTATTATAGCCAAAAACATTCAGTACTTC. It specifies CAWEPGQGIIIAKNIQYF. The chain couples TRBV30 to TRBJ2-4; 9 bases agree with TRBD1. This CDR3 contains 18 residues. The V gene's germline CDR1 is GTSNPN and CDR2 SVGIG (reference sequence). V was pared by 5 bases and J by 0 bases, with 14 bases of the junction left unmatched.